The rows below give T cell receptor beta chains drawn from one sample of a study of blood T cell repertoires in COVID-19. Here immunoSEQ multiplex PCR was the method, and the copy in TCRdb shows in-frame clones only, minus some. The table lists approximately 180,000 clones, nearly 90% of them singletons. Sequencing was done on a sample of PBMCs or T cells enriched from blood (not recorded which). Receptor source: a woman aged 40 to 50 with acute COVID-19. CDR3s include the opening cysteine and the closing phenylalanine or tryptophan. Fields, in order: V gene, D gene, clone size, J gene, CDR3 DNA, CDR3 protein. D genes are given only for firm matches. Size tells how often a clone was seen (once, few, many) or the class of an expanded clone, and some rows leave it out.

TRBV3-1/TRBV3-2	-	-	TRBJ1-1	TGTGCCAGCACCCCTCGGGGGAACACTGAAGCTTTCTTT	CASTPRGNTEAFF
TRBV6-5	TRBD1	few	TRBJ1-1	TGTGCCAGCAGTTATAGGACAGGGGGGAACACTGAAGCTTTCTTT	CASSYRTGGNTEAFF
TRBV19	TRBD2	-	TRBJ2-1	TGTGCCAGTAGCATCCCTAGCGGATACAATGAGCAGTTCTTC	CASSIPSGYNEQFF
TRBV6-2/TRBV6-3	-	-	TRBJ2-5	TGTGCCAGCAGTTTCGGGGTCGTGGGGCAAGAGACCCAGTACTTC	CASSFGVVGQETQYF
TRBV15	-	-	TRBJ1-5	TGTGCCACCAGCAGGGGGGGACGGTTTCAGCCCCAGCATTTT	CATSRGGRFQPQHF
TRBV3-1/TRBV3-2	TRBD2	-	TRBJ2-1	TGTGCCAGCAGCCAAGATCTGGGACTAGCGGGAGTTGTTCGGTACAATGAGCAGTTCTTC	CASSQDLGLAGVVRYNEQFF
TRBV19	TRBD1	-	TRBJ1-5	TGTGCCACCTCTCCGTTTGTTGGGACAGGGAAACCCCAGCCCCAGCATTTT	CATSPFVGTGKPQPQHF
TRBV6-5	-	-	TRBJ2-7	TGTGCCAGCAGCCCGGGGGTCTACGAGCAGTACTTC	CASSPGVYEQYF
TRBV30	TRBD2	-	TRBJ2-1	TGTGCCTGGGTTAGCGGGAGGGCCCCCAATGAGCAGTTCTTC	CAWVSGRAPNEQFF
TRBV6-1	-	few	TRBJ2-7	TGTGCCAGCAGTGAGAACAGGGTCTCCTACGAGCAGTACTTC	CASSENRVSYEQYF
TRBV19	TRBD1	-	TRBJ2-7	TGTGCCAGTAGTATTCCCCACCGGGACAGGGTATCCTACGAGCAGTACTTC	CASSIPHRDRVSYEQYF
TRBV4-1	TRBD1	-	TRBJ1-2	TGCGCCAGCAGCCAAGCGGGACAGTTACACTATGGCTACACCTTC	CASSQAGQLHYGYTF
TRBV6-2/TRBV6-3	TRBD2	-	TRBJ2-7	TGTGCCAGCAGTTACGCTACTAGTGGGGCGGGAGTGGACGAGCAGTACTTC	CASSYATSGAGVDEQYF
TRBV12-5	-	-	TRBJ2-7	TGTGCAACGAAGACAGGATTCGGGTACGAGCAGTACTTC	CATKTGFGYEQYF
TRBV6-5	-	-	TRBJ1-4	TGTGCCAGCGACGACAGAGCAACTAATGAAAAACTGTTTTTT	CASDDRATNEKLFF
TRBV6-6	-	-	TRBJ2-3	TGTGCCAGCAGTTACTCGTCACCTCGGGATACGCAGTATTTT	CASSYSSPRDTQYF
TRBV30	-	once	TRBJ2-3	TGTGCCTGGAGTGGGCGGGTACGCACAGATACGCAGTATTTT	CAWSGRVRTDTQYF
TRBV2	TRBD2	-	TRBJ2-1	TGTGCCAGCAGTGAAGCTGGCGGGGGACGGGGTGAGCAGTTCTTC	CASSEAGGGRGEQFF
TRBV5-1	TRBD1	-	TRBJ2-1	TGCGCCAGCAGCACTCAGACAGGGGATTACAATGAGCAGTTCTTC	CASSTQTGDYNEQFF
TRBV7-6	-	-	TRBJ2-5	TGTGCCAGCAGCCAACTAGGTGGAGAGACCCAGTACTTC	CASSQLGGETQYF
TRBV7-9	TRBD1	-	TRBJ2-2	TGTGCCAGCACCATGGGACAGGGAGAACTGTTTTTT	CASTMGQGELFF
TRBV2	-	-	TRBJ1-4	TGTGCCAGCAGTGAAACGGGGGAGGCTAATGAAAAACTGTTTTTT	CASSETGEANEKLFF
TRBV4-1	TRBD2	once	TRBJ2-3	TGCGCCAGCAGCCAAGGGCTAGCGGGGGCTAGAACAGATACGCAGTATTTT	CASSQGLAGARTDTQYF
TRBV6-1	TRBD1	-	TRBJ1-2	TGTGCCAGCAGTGAAGTTGGGACAGGGGGCGTTGCTAACTATGGCTACACCTTC	CASSEVGTGGVANYGYTF
TRBV5-1	TRBD2	-	TRBJ2-1	TGCGCCAGCAGCAGCGGGGGTTCTAGTTACAATGAGCAGTTCTTC	CASSSGGSSYNEQFF
TRBV9	TRBD1	-	TRBJ1-4	TGTGCCAGCAGCGTAAGGACAGGGCGTGAAAAACTGTTTTTT	CASSVRTGREKLFF
TRBV7-2	-	-	TRBJ2-1	TGTGCCAGCAGCTTAGGGGGCGGCAACTACAATGAGCAGTTCTTC	CASSLGGGNYNEQFF
TRBV5-1	-	few	TRBJ2-7	TGCGCCAGCAGCTTGAATCCAGGTTCCTACGAGCAGTACTTC	CASSLNPGSYEQYF
TRBV6-2/TRBV6-3	-	-	TRBJ2-2	TGTGCCAGCAGCTATTCCGGGACTTTTAACACCGGGGAGCTGTTTTTT	CASSYSGTFNTGELFF
TRBV5-1	-	-	TRBJ1-4	TGCGCCAGCAGCTCTGGCAAAACTAATGAAAAACTGTTTTTT	CASSSGKTNEKLFF
TRBV9	TRBD2	-	TRBJ2-4	TGTGCCAGCAGCGCCGCCCCTACTAGCGGGGCCAAAAACATTCAGTACTTC	CASSAAPTSGAKNIQYF
TRBV3-1/TRBV3-2	-	-	TRBJ1-4	TGTGCCAGCAGCCCCGGGAGGTTCGGGGTCGGTAATGAAAAACTGTTTTTT	CASSPGRFGVGNEKLFF
TRBV15	TRBD1	-	TRBJ1-2	TGTGCCACCAGCGGTCAGACAGGGGCTGACTATGGCTACACCTTC	CATSGQTGADYGYTF